The TCR beta chain described here comes from a study of blood T cells in healthy people across ages (dated by TCRdb to between 2014 and 2017). Turning to the overall study: In model experiments, template switching captured roughly one uniquely barcoded TCR beta cDNA molecule for every two T cells. Using deep sequencing normalized with unique cDNA molecular identifiers, the study measured how TCR beta repertoire diversity changes with age. The donors were split into four age groups: young (average around 15 years), middle-aged (roughly 40), aged (more than 55) and long-lived (82). Using the same blood draw, the study looked at two additional independent replicas of 1 million unique cDNA reads for two donors, one aged 18 to 30 and the other aged 80 or older.

To note about this clonotype: The antigen it binds to is not known. An end of the junction does not agree with germline; a read error may underlie this.

Donors were 39 systemically healthy Caucasian individuals from Russia aged roughly 6 to 95 years. Around 10 milliliters of peripheral blood were drawn from each donor into EDTA-treated Vacutainer tubes. Ficoll-Paque density-gradient centrifugation was used to isolate PBMCs, with at least 7 million obtained per sample. Trizol reagent was used to extract total RNA from PBMCs, with at least 5.5 micrograms per sample. The percentages of naive CD45RAhigh/CD27high T cells were determined by flow cytometry on a PBMC aliquot from every donor. Beyond this particular receptor, the publication reports: Conclusive comparison of naive and antigen-experienced compartments was prevented by the profiling of bulk unsorted PBMCs. As age increased, observed TCR beta diversity per million T cells dropped in a roughly linear way, and a significant reduction was already evident by age 40. Donor CMV infection status was unknown, potentially confounding age-related changes in expanded clonotypes. The percentage of naive T cells measured by flow cytometry correlated strongly with observed TCR beta diversity. Estimates of total diversity based on one million sequenced T cells were regarded as lower bounds and as underestimates. Compared with the aged group, more naive CD4+ T cells, fewer expanded clones and increased TCR diversity were shown by the long-lived group, suggesting age selection.

CDR1 and CDR2, looked up from the germline V gene, are MDHEN and SYDVKM. The CDR3, cysteine through phenylalanine, is 15 amino acids long. Only the CDR3 region is kept as DNA, spanning 45 bases read in frame from base 1. The library was built by means of 5' RACE. Instrument used: Illumina HiSeq 2500. A second roughly 7 to 11 cycle PCR used a sample-barcoded 5' primer and a J-beta primer mix. Each TCR beta cDNA molecule received a unique molecular identifier from a template-switch 5' adaptor carrying 12 random nucleotides. Each sample yielded at least 3 million CDR3-containing paired-end reads. First-strand cDNA was synthesized from all RNA with the Mint cDNA synthesis kit, primed by a TRBC-specific oligonucleotide. All cDNA was treated with uracil-DNA glycosylase and then went through a first 18-cycle PCR with the universal primers M1SS and BC2_uni_R. The authors processed their data as follows. For normalization, 1 million high-quality reads, each with a distinct molecular identifier, were randomly selected from each sample. Reads with shared molecular identifiers were discarded instead of being binned into consensus sequences. MiTCR, with a Q25 quality threshold and the strictest error-elimination algorithm, was used for CDR3 identification, clonotype clustering and error correction. A nonparametric unseen species model with Euler transformation was used to estimate a lower bound on total TCR beta diversity. Starting from the raw public reads, TCRdb applied fastp trimming at Q25, assembled clones with MiXCR and retained in-frame beta chains. Here each entry gathers all rows of one CDR3 protein and keeps the most common genes and DNA. The V and J calls follow TCRdb's processing rather than the paper's. The sample contains roughly 700,000 distinct CDR3 sequences, approximately 25% of them found a single time. The top ten clones comprise around 9.2% of the sample.

This sample also belongs to another study, concerning T cells of mothers and their children. Per the second study: The donors were nine systemically healthy Caucasian individuals, made up of three mothers and their six children. cDNA synthesis consumed the entire amount of extracted RNA, loaded at approximately 1.6 ug RNA in each 15 ul reaction. In the second PCR, sample barcodes and 2-4 random nucleotides were introduced via the M1S primer. Each mother yielded over 9 million TCR beta CDR3 reads and each child roughly 2.9 million reads. TCR recombination output is similarly shaped by thymic selection in related and unrelated pairs, with a minor effect exerted by inherited differences. Related mother-child pairs always showed normalized repertoire overlap that was slightly higher than in unrelated mother-child pairs, though the difference was never significant. With a sensitivity of approximately 100 clones per million clonotypes, no persistent microchimeric T cell clones were detected. In the study, deep NGS was used to compare the TCR beta repertoires of mothers and children, and features distinguishing related mother-child pairs from unrelated individuals were sought. Mothers averaged roughly 40 +/- 4 years of age and children averaged about 10 +/- 4 years. Libraries were sequenced on Illumina HiSeq 2000 with 100+100 nt paired-end reads after adapter ligation with NEBNext reagents. Mother and child libraries were prepared a month apart and sequenced in separate runs to prevent cross-contamination. Each donor had between about 450,000 and 2,300,000 distinct TCR beta clonotypes identified. Naive TCR beta clonotypes were estimated from low-frequency clonotypes matched to each donor's FACS-determined naive share, without sorting.

The specimen sequenced was blood. This TCR was sampled from a boy aged 5-17 years in good health. The rearrangement joined TRBV28 to TRBJ2-5; TRBD2 lines up with 11 middle nucleotides. The CDR3 protein sequence reads: CASRVGTSGYNEQLF. The nucleotides read TGTGCCAGCAGGGTCGGGACTAGCGGTTACAATGAGCAGCTCTTC.